These 22 T cell receptor beta chains share one sample of origin, sequenced in a study of cytomegalovirus exposure and HLA in healthy donors. The table came from immunoSEQ multiplex PCR; TCRdb's copy has only in-frame clones and leaves some out. In the table there are 200,000 to 250,000 clones, around 86% of which are singletons. The sample was PBMCs. The source is a woman aged 18-35 years in good health and CMV-seropositive.

The V gene is TRBV6-1, the J gene TRBJ2-1; 8 bases fit TRBD1. Germline V CDR1 and CDR2: MNHNS, SASEGT. Losses at the gene ends were 6 bases for V and 3 bases for J; bases not matched to a gene: 4. CDR3 size: 14 residues. DNA of the CDR3: TGTGCCAGCAGAGGACAGGGTGGCTACAATGAGCAGTTCTTC. It specifies CASRGQGGYNEQFF.

The gene calls are TRBV25-1 and TRBJ2-7, with TRBD2 matching 15 bases. This CDR3 has 16 residues. V lost 11 bases to trimming and J lost 5 bases; unmatched junction nucleotides: 13. Germline CDR1 MGHDK, CDR2 SYGVNS. The CDR3 coding sequence is TGTGCCTCTCGGTCCACCGGGACTAGCGGGAGGAACGAGCAGTACTTC. The encoded protein is CASRSTGTSGRNEQYF.

In its sample, this clone was seen a few times. The genes are TRBV18 and TRBJ1-4; D call uncertain. This CDR3 spans 13 amino acids. CDR1 is KGHSH, CDR2 LQKENI, per germline. Trimming removed 1 base from V and 8 bases from J, with 8 bases in between. This CDR3 reads CASSPQGVEKLFF. CDR3 in DNA: TGTGCCAGCTCACCACAGGGAGTGGAAAAACTGTTTTTT.

This chain uses TRBV18 with TRBJ1-1, with D unclear. The V and J ends lost 2 bases and 1 base respectively, with 8 bases between them. CDR3 length: 14 residues. CDR1 KGHSH and CDR2 LQKENI come from the germline V gene. The CDR3 DNA is TGTGCCAGCTCACCATTCGACACGAACACTGAAGCTTTCTTT. Amino acid sequence: CASSPFDTNTEAFF.

This chain connects TRBV19 to TRBJ1-2; D remains ambiguous. The CDR3 extends over 13 amino acids. Trimming removed 3 bases from V and 4 bases from J, with 9 bases in between. Germline values: CDR1 LNHDA, CDR2 SQIVND (reference sequence). The CDR3 DNA reads as TGTGCCAGTAGTATGAAAGGGAGCTATGGCTACACCTTC. It is translated as CASSMKGSYGYTF.

This sequence joins TRBV4-1 and TRBJ1-1, with D hard to call. Looked up from germline, CDR1 is MGHRA and CDR2 is YSYEKL. V was trimmed by 0 bases and J by 8 bases, leaving 13 bases between them. There are 14 residues in the CDR3. The CDR3 DNA follows: TGCGCCAGCAGCCAAGATAGGCCAGGCGACGAAGCTTTCTTT. Translating gives CASSQDRPGDEAFF.

This clone was counted a single time. The chain recombines TRBV27 with TRBJ2-1, with 8 bases lining up with TRBD2. The germline gives CDR1 MNHEY, CDR2 SMNVEV (reference sequence). CDR3 length: 17 residues. V lost 2 bases to trimming and J lost 8 bases; unmatched junction nucleotides: 14. The CDR3 nucleotides are TGTGCCAGCAGTTTAACCCCCTTAAGCGGGAGTAAGCATGAGCAGTTCTTC. Translated, it gives CASSLTPLSGSKHEQFF.

The V and J genes are TRBV6-5 and TRBJ2-3, with D possibly being TRBD2 (6 bases). V was cut by 6 bases and J by 4 bases, with 17 bases left in between. This CDR3 has 15 amino acids. Germline-derived CDR1 and CDR2 are MNHEY and SVGAGI. In DNA, the CDR3 is TGTGCCAGCAGGGGGCCGGGACTGGGCGCAGATACGCAGTATTTT. Protein sequence: CASRGPGLGADTQYF.

The chain employs TRBV4-2 and TRBJ1-5; 8 bases fit TRBD1. The V gene end was trimmed by 1 base and the J gene end by 3 bases; junction bases not matched to a gene: 2. There are 15 residues in the CDR3. Germline V gives CDR1 LGHNA, CDR2 YNFKEQ. The CDR3 DNA reads TGTGCCAGCAGCCAAGCGACAGGGGCCAATCAGCCCCAGCATTTT. Protein: CASSQATGANQPQHF.

Worth noting for this clone: The identical CDR3 is also encoded by other nucleotide sequences in the sample. V is TRBV28 and J is TRBJ1-1, with D maybe TRBD1 (6 bases). Germline assignment: CDR1 MDHEN and CDR2 SYDVKM. The CDR3 runs to 12 residues. V shed 6 bases and J shed 4 bases, with 9 bases lying between them. The CDR3 DNA reads as TGTGCCAGCAGGGGAGGGGGCACTGAAGCTTTCTTT. It codes for CASRGGGTEAFF. The complete variable domain, with remaining parts taken from reference TRBV28 and TRBJ1-1, reads DVKVTQSSRYLVKRTGEKVFLECVQDMDHENMFWYRQDPGLGLRLIYFSYDVKMKEKGDIPEGYSVSREKKERFSLILESASTNQTSMYLCASRGGGTEAFFGQGTRLTVV.

The gene calls are TRBV27 and TRBJ2-7; D is uncertain. The ends were cut back, 1 base at V and 3 bases at J, with 10 bases in the middle. The CDR3 has 14 amino acids. The germline CDR1 and CDR2 sequences are MNHEY and SMNVEV (reference sequence). DNA of the CDR3: TGTGCCAGCAGTTTATTCCCCGCAGGCTACGAGCAGTACTTC. Amino acids: CASSLFPAGYEQYF.

In its sample, this clone was seen a few times. The rearrangement uses TRBV5-4 and TRBJ1-1; 10 bases fit TRBD1. From germline, CDR1 is SGHNT and CDR2 YYREEE (reference sequence). The CDR3 is 15 amino acids. Unmatched junction bases numbered 8, after V lost 5 bases and J lost 4 bases. The CDR3 sequence is CASRGRDRGGTEAFF. The CDR3 coding sequence is TGTGCCAGCAGGGGCCGGGACAGGGGAGGCACTGAAGCTTTCTTT.

This rearrangement joins TRBV7-6 to TRBJ2-5; a weak D match, TRBD1 (5 bases). CDR1 is SGHVS, CDR2 FNYEAQ, per germline. V was pared by 1 base and J by 1 base, with 19 bases between. The CDR3 consists of 18 residues. CDR3 nucleotides: TGTGCCAGCAGCTTAGTGGGGCGTCAGGTAACCACCCAAGAGACCCAGTACTTC. It codes for CASSLVGRQVTTQETQYF.

The chain has TRBV27 and TRBJ1-4; D is unclear. The V gene lost 4 bases and the J gene lost 5 bases, with 17 bases spanning the gap. There are 16 residues in the CDR3. In germline, CDR1 is MNHEY, CDR2 SMNVEV (reference sequence). CDR3 region: CASSSLDPPTNEKLFF. The CDR3 DNA reads TGTGCCAGCAGTTCCTTAGACCCTCCGACAAATGAAAAACTGTTTTTT.

The rearrangement links TRBV6-5 to TRBJ1-1; unclear D gene. V dropped 2 bases and J dropped 1 base, with 14 bases sitting between them. The CDR3 spans 16 residues. Germline V gene sequence: CDR1 MNHEY, CDR2 SVGAGI. Here the CDR3 DNA reads TGTGCCAGCAGTTACGTTTTCTGGGGAGGGAACACTGAAGCTTTCTTT. This codes for CASSYVFWGGNTEAFF.

V gene TRBV10-3 combines with J gene TRBJ1-4; no clear D. The CDR3 sequence is 13 residues long. Per the germline V gene, CDR1 is ENHRY and CDR2 is SYGVKD. V lost 2 bases and J 6 bases, leaving 7 bases between the germline ends. For the CDR3, the DNA is TGTGCCATCAGTGAGCAGGTCTATGAAAAACTGTTTTTT. Protein sequence: CAISEQVYEKLFF.

This clone was seen a single time. The chain couples TRBV7-9 to TRBJ1-1; a possible D gene is TRBD1 (6 bases). The length of the CDR3 is 15 residues. V was clipped by 4 bases and J by 2 bases, with 14 bases between them. In germline, CDR1 is SEHNR, CDR2 FQNEAQ (reference sequence). The CDR3 spells CASSYARGLNTEAFF. CDR3 bases: TGTGCCAGCAGCTACGCGCGGGGGCTTAACACTGAAGCTTTCTTT.

The V and J genes are TRBV29-1 and TRBJ2-3, with a tentative D call TRBD2 (5 bases). Looked up from germline, CDR1 is SQVTM and CDR2 is ANQGSEA. This CDR3 comprises 14 residues. The V end lost 4 bases, the J end lost 2 bases, and 13 bases lay between the germline ends. The CDR3 reads CSVGWASPTDTQYF. The CDR3, as DNA: TGCAGCGTTGGGTGGGCTAGCCCCACAGATACGCAGTATTTT.

V usage is TRBV7-9 and J usage is TRBJ2-1; D perhaps matches TRBD1 (6 bases). Germline V gene lookup returns CDR1 SEHNR and CDR2 FQNEAQ (reference sequence). Between the trimmed V and J ends, which lost 1 base and 6 bases, there was a span of 22 bases. The CDR3 totals 18 residues. CDR3 sequence (DNA): TGTGCCAGCAGCTTAGGCTCCAATCAGGGGCAGGGAATCAATGAGCAGTTCTTC. It yields the protein CASSLGSNQGQGINEQFF. Drawing the rest from reference TRBV7-9 and TRBJ2-1, the complete variable domain is DTGVSQNPRHKITKRGQNVTFRCDPISEHNRLYWYRQTLGQGPEFLTYFQNEAQLEKSRLLSDRFSAERPKGSFSTLEIQRTEQGDSAMYLCASSLGSNQGQGINEQFFGPGTRLTVL.

This chain joins TRBV7-8 and TRBJ1-1; D gene unclear. Per the germline V gene, CDR1 is SGHVS and CDR2 is FQNEAQ. The V gene lost 4 bases and the J gene lost 1 base, with 19 bases spanning the gap. This CDR3 is 17 amino acids long. Here the CDR3 reads CASSSTGREYENTEAFF. As DNA, the CDR3 is TGTGCCAGCAGCTCGACCGGGAGGGAGTACGAGAACACTGAAGCTTTCTTT.

This clone appeared once. The J gene is TRBJ1-1, the V gene TRBV27; maybe TRBD1 (5 bases). Trimming stripped 5 bases from V and 5 bases from J, with 12 bases between. This CDR3 spans 13 amino acids. Germline-derived CDR1 and CDR2 are MNHEY and SMNVEV (reference sequence). For the CDR3, the DNA is TGTGCCAGCAGTGTGGGGGGGAGTACTGAAGCTTTCTTT. Translation gives CASSVGGSTEAFF.

The chain joins TRBV19 to TRBJ2-1; possible D gene TRBD2, 5 bases. Germline V gene sequence: CDR1 LNHDA, CDR2 SQIVND (reference sequence). This CDR3 has 15 residues. The germline V and J ends were trimmed by 0 bases and 0 bases, with 6 bases remaining between them. The CDR3 protein is CASSIEGASYNEQFF. CDR3 nucleotides: TGTGCCAGTAGTATAGAGGGAGCCTCCTACAATGAGCAGTTCTTC.